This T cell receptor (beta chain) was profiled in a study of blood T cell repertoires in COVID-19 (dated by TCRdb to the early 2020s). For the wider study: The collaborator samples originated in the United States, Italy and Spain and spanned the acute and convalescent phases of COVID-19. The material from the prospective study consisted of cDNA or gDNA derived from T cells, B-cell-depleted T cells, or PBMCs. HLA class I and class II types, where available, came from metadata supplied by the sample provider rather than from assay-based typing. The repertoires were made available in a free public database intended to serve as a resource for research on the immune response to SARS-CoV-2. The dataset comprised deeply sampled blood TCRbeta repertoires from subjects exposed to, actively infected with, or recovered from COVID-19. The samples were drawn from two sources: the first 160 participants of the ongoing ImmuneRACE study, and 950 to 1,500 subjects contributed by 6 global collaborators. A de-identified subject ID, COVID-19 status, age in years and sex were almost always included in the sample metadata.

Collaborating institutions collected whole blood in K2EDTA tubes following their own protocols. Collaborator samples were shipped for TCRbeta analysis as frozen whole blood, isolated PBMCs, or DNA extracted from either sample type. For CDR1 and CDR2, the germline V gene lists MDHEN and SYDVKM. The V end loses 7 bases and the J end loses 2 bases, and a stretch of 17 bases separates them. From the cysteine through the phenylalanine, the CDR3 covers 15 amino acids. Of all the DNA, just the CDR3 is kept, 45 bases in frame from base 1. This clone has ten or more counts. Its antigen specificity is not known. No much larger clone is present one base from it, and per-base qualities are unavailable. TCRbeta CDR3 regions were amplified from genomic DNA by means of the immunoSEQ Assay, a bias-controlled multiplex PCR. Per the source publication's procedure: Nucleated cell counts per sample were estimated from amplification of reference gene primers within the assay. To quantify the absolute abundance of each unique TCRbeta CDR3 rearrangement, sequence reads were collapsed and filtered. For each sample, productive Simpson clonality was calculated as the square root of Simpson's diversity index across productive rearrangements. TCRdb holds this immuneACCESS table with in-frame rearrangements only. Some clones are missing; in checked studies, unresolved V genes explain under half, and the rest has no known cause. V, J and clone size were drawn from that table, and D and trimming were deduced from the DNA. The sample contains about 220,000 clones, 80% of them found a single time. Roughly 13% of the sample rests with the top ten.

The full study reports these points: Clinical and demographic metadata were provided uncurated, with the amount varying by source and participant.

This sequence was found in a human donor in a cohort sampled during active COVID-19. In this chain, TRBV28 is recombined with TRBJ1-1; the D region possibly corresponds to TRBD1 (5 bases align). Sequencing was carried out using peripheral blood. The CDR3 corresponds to CASIGGSGINTEAFF. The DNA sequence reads TGTGCCAGCATAGGAGGGTCAGGGATCAACACTGAAGCTTTCTTT.